Detailed here is one T cell receptor (beta chain). Its specificity is unknown. CDR3 length: 16 amino acids. The ends were cut back, 2 bases at V and 0 bases at J, with 13 bases in the middle. Germline V gene lookup returns CDR1 MNHEY and CDR2 SVGEGT. This sample stems from a study of T cell responses to AZD1222 COVID-19 vaccine. General study points: The CD4 TCRs associated with vaccination extended across spike and predominated at 160-218 and 743-854. Nearly half of spike-specific TCRs reportedly go after variant regions that carry no mutations. Samples come after the peak T cell response, not at day 14. Two AZD1222 doses significantly raised spike-specific TCR breadth and depth over controls.

The method was immunoSEQ multiplex PCR; TCRdb's version includes in-frame clones alone and lacks a portion of them. The sample lists about 150,000 clones; about 80% were seen once. The starting material was peripheral blood, obtained on day 0 of AZD1222 vaccination. The V and J genes are TRBV6-2 or TRBV6-3 and TRBJ1-1; unclear D gene. This clonotype originated in an adult in good health. The CDR3 sequence is CASSYGWSKMNTEAFF. The CDR3, as DNA: TGTGCCAGCAGTTACGGGTGGAGTAAGATGAACACTGAAGCTTTCTTT.